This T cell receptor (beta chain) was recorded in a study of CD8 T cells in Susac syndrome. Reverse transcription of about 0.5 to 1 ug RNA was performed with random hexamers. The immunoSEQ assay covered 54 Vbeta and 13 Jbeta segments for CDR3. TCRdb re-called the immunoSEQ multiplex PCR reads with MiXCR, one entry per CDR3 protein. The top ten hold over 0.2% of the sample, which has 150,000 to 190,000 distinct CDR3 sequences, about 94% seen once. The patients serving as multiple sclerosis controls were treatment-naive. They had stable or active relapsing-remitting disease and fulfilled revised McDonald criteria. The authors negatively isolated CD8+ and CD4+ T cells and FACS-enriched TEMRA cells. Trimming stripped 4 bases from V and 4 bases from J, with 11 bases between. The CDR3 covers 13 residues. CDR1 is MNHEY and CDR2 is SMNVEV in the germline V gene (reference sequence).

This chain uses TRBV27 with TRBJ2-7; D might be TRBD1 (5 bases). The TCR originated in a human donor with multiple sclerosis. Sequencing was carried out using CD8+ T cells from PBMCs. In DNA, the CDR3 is TGTGCCAGCAGTTACAGGTTGGGATACGAGCAGTACTTC. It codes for CASSYRLGYEQYF.